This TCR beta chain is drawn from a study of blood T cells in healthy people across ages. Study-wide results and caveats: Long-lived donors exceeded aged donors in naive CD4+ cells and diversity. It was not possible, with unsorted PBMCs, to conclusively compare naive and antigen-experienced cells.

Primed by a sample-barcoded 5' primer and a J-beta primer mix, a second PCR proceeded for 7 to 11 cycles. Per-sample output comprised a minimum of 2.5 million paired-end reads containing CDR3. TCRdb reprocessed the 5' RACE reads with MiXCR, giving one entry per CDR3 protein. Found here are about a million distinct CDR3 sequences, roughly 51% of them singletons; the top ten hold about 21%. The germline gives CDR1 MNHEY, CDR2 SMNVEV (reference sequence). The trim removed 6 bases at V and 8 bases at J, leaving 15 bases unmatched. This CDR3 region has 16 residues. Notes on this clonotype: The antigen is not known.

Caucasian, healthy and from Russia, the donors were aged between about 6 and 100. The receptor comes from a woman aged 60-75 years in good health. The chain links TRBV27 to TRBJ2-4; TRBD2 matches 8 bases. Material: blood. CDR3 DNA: TGTGCCAGCAGGTTCCAGCGGGAGCACCCCCCGGACATTCAGTACTTC. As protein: CASRFQREHPPDIQYF.